This T cell receptor beta chain came from a study of blood T cells in healthy people across ages. Every donor gave 9.5 to 10 milliliters of peripheral blood. Alongside a J-beta primer mix, a sample-barcoded 5' primer served in a second PCR lasting roughly 7 to 11 cycles. Every molecule of cDNA carried a tag from a template-switch adaptor with 12 random nucleotides. MiXCR, run by TCRdb on the 5' RACE reads, gives a single entry per CDR3 protein. Found here are approximately 400,000 distinct CDR3 sequences, 52% of them singletons; the top ten hold approximately 51%. CDR3 size: 14 residues. Trimming shortened V by 0 bases and J by 4 bases, and 9 bases separated the two germline ends. The germline gives CDR1 SGHTA, CDR2 FQGNSA. Study-level points and caveats: Expanded clonotype shifts may have been confounded, as the donors had an unknown CMV status. Significant beta diversity loss was already apparent by age approximately 38, declining roughly linearly.

The count of this clonotype is one. Its antigen remains unidentified. The sequencing input was blood. V is TRBV7-2 and J is TRBJ1-2; D unclear. The receptor was derived from a man between 60 and 70 years old in good health. The CDR3, as DNA: TGTGCCAGCAGCTTAGCTCGGGGTTCCTATGGCTACACCTTC. Translated: CASSLARGSYGYTF.